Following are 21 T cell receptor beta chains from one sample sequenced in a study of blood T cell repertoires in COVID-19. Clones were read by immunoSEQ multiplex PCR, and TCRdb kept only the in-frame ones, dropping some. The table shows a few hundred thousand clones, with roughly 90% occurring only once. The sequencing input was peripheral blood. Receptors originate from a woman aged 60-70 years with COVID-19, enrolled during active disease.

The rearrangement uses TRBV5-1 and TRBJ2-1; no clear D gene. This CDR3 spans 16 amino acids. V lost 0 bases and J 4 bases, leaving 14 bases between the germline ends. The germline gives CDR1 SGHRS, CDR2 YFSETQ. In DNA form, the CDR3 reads TGCGCCAGCAGCTTGGCCCATACTTCCACGTACAATGAGCAGTTCTTC. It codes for CASSLAHTSTYNEQFF. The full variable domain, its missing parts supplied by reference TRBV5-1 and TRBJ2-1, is KAGVTQTPRYLIKTRGQQVTLSCSPISGHRSVSWYQQTPGQGLQFLFEYFSETQRNKGNFPGRFSGRQFSNSRSEMNVSTLELGDSALYLCASSLAHTSTYNEQFFGPGTRLTVL.

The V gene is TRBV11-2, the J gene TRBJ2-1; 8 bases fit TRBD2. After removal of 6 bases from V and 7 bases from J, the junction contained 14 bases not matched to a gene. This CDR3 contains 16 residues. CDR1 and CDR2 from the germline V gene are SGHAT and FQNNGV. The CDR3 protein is CASSYLVRGGLNEQFF. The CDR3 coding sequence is TGTGCCAGCAGTTATCTGGTCCGGGGGGGCCTGAATGAGCAGTTCTTC.

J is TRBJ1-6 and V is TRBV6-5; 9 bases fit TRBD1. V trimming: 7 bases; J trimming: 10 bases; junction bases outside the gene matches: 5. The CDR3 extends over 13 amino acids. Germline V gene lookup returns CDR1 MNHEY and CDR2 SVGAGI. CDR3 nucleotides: TGTGCCAGCAAGAGGACAGGGGACTCACCCCTCCACTTT. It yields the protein CASKRTGDSPLHF.

The CDR3 nucleotides read TGCGCCAGCAGCCCCTGGGAGGTGGGCGGCAATCAGCCCCAGCATTTT. It is translated as CASSPWEVGGNQPQHF. The rearrangement uses TRBV5-1 and TRBJ1-5; no reliable D call. V lost 4 bases and J lost 2, with 16 bases in between. In germline, CDR1 is SGHRS, CDR2 YFSETQ. The CDR3 runs 16 residues.

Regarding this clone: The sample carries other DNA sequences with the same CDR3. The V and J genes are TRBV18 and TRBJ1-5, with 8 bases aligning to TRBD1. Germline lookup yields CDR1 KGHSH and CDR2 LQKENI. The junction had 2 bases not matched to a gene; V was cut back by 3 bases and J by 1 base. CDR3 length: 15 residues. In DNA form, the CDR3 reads TGTGCCAGCTCACCGCAGGGGGCGAGCAATCAGCCCCAGCATTTT. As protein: CASSPQGASNQPQHF.

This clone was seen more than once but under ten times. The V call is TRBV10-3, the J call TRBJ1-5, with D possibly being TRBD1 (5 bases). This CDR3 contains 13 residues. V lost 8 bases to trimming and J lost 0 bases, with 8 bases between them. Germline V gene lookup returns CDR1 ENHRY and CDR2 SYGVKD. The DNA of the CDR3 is TGTGCCATCGCGACAGATAGCAATCAGCCCCAGCATTTT. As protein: CAIATDSNQPQHF.

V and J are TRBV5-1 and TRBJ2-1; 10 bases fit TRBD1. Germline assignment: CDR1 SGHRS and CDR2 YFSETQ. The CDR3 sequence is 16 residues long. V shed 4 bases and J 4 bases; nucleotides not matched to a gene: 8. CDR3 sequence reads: CASSPGTGVGYNEQFF. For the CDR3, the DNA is TGCGCCAGCAGCCCCGGGACAGGGGTTGGGTACAATGAGCAGTTCTTC.

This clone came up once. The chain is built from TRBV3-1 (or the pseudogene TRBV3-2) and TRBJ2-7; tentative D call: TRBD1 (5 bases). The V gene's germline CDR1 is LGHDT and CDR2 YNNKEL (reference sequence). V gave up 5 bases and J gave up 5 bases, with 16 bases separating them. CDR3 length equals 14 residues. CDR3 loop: CASSAGSWVHEQYF. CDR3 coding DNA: TGTGCCAGCAGCGCAGGGTCTTGGGTCCACGAGCAGTACTTC.

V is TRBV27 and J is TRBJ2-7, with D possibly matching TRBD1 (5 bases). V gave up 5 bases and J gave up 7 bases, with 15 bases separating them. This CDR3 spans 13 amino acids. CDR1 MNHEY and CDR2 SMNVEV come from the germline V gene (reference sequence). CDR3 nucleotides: TGTGCCAGCAGTCCCGGCAGGGCGAATGAGCAGTACTTC. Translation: CASSPGRANEQYF.

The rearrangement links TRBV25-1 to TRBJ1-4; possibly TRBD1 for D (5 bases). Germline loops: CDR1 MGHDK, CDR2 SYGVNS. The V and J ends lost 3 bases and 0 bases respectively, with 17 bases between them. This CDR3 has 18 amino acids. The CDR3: CASSDQGYRSATNEKLFF. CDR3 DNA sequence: TGTGCCAGCAGTGACCAGGGTTACAGGTCGGCAACTAATGAAAAACTGTTTTTT.

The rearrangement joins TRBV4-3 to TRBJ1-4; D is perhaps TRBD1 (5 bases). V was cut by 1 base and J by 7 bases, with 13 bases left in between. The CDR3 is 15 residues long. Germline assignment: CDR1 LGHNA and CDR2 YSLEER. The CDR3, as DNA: TGCGCCAGCAGCCAAGCTGACAGAATAAGTGAAAAACTGTTTTTT. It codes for CASSQADRISEKLFF.

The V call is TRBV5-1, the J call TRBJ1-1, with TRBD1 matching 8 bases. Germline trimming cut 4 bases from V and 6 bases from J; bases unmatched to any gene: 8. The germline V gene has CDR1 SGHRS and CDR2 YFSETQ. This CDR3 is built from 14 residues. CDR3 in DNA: TGCGCCAGCAGCACCCGAGACAGGGGTCCTGAAGCTTTCTTT. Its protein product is CASSTRDRGPEAFF.

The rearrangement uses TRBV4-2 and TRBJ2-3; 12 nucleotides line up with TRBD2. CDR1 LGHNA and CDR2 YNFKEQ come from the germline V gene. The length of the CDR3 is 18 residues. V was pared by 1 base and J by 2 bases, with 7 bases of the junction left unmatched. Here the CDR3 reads CASSQASSGGATTDTQYF. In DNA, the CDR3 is TGTGCCAGCAGCCAAGCCTCTAGCGGGGGGGCCACCACAGATACGCAGTATTTT.

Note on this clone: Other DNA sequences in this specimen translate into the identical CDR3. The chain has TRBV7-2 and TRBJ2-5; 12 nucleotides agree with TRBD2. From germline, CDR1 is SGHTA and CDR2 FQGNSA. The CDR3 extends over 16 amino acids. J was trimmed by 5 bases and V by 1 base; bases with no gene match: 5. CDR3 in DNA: TGTGCCAGCAGCTTAGGTCTAGCGGGGGGGCAGGAGACCCAGTACTTC. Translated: CASSLGLAGGQETQYF.

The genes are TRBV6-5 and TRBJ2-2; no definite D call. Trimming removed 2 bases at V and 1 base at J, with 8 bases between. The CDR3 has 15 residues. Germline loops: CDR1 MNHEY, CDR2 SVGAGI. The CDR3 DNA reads TGTGCCAGCAGTTACGCGCCAGGGAACACCGGGGAGCTGTTTTTT. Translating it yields CASSYAPGNTGELFF.

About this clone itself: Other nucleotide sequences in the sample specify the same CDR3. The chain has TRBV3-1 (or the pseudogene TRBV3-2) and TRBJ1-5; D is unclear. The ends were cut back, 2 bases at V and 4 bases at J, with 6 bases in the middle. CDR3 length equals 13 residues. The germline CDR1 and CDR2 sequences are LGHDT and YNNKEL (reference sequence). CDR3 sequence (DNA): TGTGCCAGCAGCCAATCGGGGAATCAGCCCCAGCATTTT. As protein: CASSQSGNQPQHF.

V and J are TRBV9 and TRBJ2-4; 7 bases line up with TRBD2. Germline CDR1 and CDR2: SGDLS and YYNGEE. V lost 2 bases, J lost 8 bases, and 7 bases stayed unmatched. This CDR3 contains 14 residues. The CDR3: CASSVAGEWDIQYF. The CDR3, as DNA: TGTGCCAGCAGCGTTGCGGGGGAATGGGACATTCAGTACTTC.

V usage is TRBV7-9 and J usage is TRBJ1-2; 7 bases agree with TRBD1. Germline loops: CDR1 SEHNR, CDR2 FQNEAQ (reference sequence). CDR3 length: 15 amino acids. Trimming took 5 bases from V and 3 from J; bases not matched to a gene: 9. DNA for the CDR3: TGTGCCAGCAGCGGACAGGACCCAACGGACTATGGCTACACCTTC. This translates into CASSGQDPTDYGYTF.

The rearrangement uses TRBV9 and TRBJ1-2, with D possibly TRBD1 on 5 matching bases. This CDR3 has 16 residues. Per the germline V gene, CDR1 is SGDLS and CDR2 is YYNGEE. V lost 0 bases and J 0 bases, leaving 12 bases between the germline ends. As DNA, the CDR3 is TGTGCCAGCAGCGTAGATCCAGGGCCCGCTAACTATGGCTACACCTTC. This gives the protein CASSVDPGPANYGYTF.

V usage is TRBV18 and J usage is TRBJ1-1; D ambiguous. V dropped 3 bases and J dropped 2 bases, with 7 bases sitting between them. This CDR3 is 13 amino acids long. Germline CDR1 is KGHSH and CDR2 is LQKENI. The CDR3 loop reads CASSPGANTEAFF. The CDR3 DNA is TGTGCCAGCTCACCGGGAGCCAACACTGAAGCTTTCTTT.

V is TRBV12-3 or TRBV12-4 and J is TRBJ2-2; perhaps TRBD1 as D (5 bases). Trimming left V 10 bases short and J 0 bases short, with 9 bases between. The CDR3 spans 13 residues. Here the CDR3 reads CATTGSNTGELFF. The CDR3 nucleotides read TGTGCCACCACAGGATCGAACACCGGGGAGCTGTTTTTT.